This TCR beta chain stems from a study of blood T cells in healthy people across ages. Study outcomes and limitations: Strong correlation was found linking TCR beta diversity to naive T cell percentage.

As to this clonotype: Antigen: not known.

The CDR3 spans 16 residues. V lost 3 bases to trimming and J lost 0 bases, with 13 bases between them. Looked up from germline, CDR1 is SGHTA and CDR2 is FQGNSA. The individuals who served as donors were healthy Caucasians living in Russia, aged about 6 to 95. Ten milliliters of peripheral blood were drawn from each donor into EDTA-treated tubes. A second roughly 6 to 11 cycle PCR used barcoded and J-beta primers. Every single cDNA molecule received a tag from a template-switch adaptor with 12 random nucleotides. MiXCR was run by TCRdb on the 5' RACE reads, yielding one entry per CDR3 protein. Of some 860,000 distinct CDR3 sequences in the sample, more than 55% were seen once.

The sequenced sample consisted of blood. This receptor was obtained from a man in his forties in good health. The genes are TRBV7-2 and TRBJ2-3; a weak D match, TRBD1 (6 bases). This chain's CDR3 is CASSLQGTTSTDTQYF. The CDR3 region has the DNA TGTGCCAGCAGCTTGCAGGGGACCACTAGCACAGATACGCAGTATTTT.